Below are 27 T cell receptor beta chains sequenced from a single sample in a study of blood T cell repertoires in COVID-19 (dated by TCRdb to about 2020). Library preparation employed the immunoSEQ multiplex PCR assay. TCRdb provides this immuneACCESS table in a form limited to in-frame rearrangements. Some clones are lacking; in checked studies, under half of them reflect an unresolved V gene, and why the rest are absent is not known. The sample yields approximately 180,000 clones; approximately 79% were counted once. Of the sample, less than 30% is held by the ten largest clones. The sample comprised peripheral blood. The receptors come from a woman in her 70s with acute or convalescent COVID-19.

The chain recombines TRBV29-1 with TRBJ2-4, with D unclear. The CDR3 has 11 amino acids. Deletions cut 6 bases from V and 9 bases from J, with 12 bases between. Germline lookup yields CDR1 SQVTM and CDR2 ANQGSEA. This CDR3 is CSVYQTPIQYF. CDR3 sequence (DNA): TGCAGCGTCTATCAAACCCCCATTCAGTACTTC. Full variable domain (outside the CDR3, taken from reference TRBV29-1 and TRBJ2-4): SAVISQKPSRDICQRGTSLTIQCQVDSQVTMMFWYRQQPGQSLTLIATANQGSEATYESGFVIDKFPISRPNLTFSTLTVSNMSPEDSSIYLCSVYQTPIQYFGAGTRLSVL.

The gene calls are TRBV2 and TRBJ2-7; 7 bases fit TRBD2. Germline trimming cut 4 bases from V and 0 bases from J; bases unmatched to any gene: 12. The CDR3 has 17 amino acids. Germline V CDR1 and CDR2: SNHLY, FYNNEI. CDR3 amino acids: CASSATPLAATSYEQYF. CDR3 DNA: TGTGCCAGCAGTGCTACTCCTCTAGCGGCCACCTCCTACGAGCAGTACTTC.

V usage is TRBV5-1 and J usage is TRBJ2-5; D unclear. Trimming took 1 base from V and 5 from J, leaving 15 bases between them. This CDR3 is built from 15 residues. The germline V gene has CDR1 SGHRS and CDR2 YFSETQ. The CDR3 region has the DNA TGCGCCAGCAGCTTGTTCGGCAGAGGTGGTGAGACCCAGTACTTC. Encoded protein: CASSLFGRGGETQYF.

Here the CDR3 reads CASSSGSRGSPGNTIYF. Here the CDR3 DNA reads TGCGCCAGCAGCTCGGGCTCCAGGGGATCCCCTGGAAACACCATATATTTT. V usage is TRBV23-1 and J usage is TRBJ1-3, with TRBD1 as a possible D gene (6 bases). TRBV23-1 is noted as an ORF with a role that remains uncertain. CDR3 length: 17 amino acids. The V gene lost 6 bases and the J gene lost 2 bases, with 20 bases spanning the gap.

This rearrangement joins TRBV4-2 to TRBJ2-7; tentative D call: TRBD1 (6 bases). V was trimmed by 1 base and J by 8 bases, leaving 18 bases between them. Germline V gene data show CDR1 as LGHNA and CDR2 as YNFKEQ. The CDR3 is 15 residues long. In DNA form, the CDR3 reads TGTGCCAGCAGCCAAGTGTCCCAGGGGTCTCATCAGCAGTACTTC. Its translation is CASSQVSQGSHQQYF.

The rearrangement uses TRBV27 and TRBJ1-1; D gene uncertain. The V end was cut by 5 bases, the J end by 3 bases, with 13 bases between. CDR3 length equals 14 residues. Germline CDR1 MNHEY, CDR2 SMNVEV (reference sequence). The CDR3: CASSERRRDTEAFF. In DNA, the CDR3 is TGTGCCAGCAGTGAAAGGCGTCGGGACACTGAAGCTTTCTTT.

The chain carries TRBV25-1 and TRBJ1-5; tentatively, D is TRBD1 (6 bases). With 2 bases removed from V and 8 bases from J, the gap between germline ends came to 13 bases. The CDR3 has 14 residues. Germline CDR1 is MGHDK and CDR2 is SYGVNS. As DNA, the CDR3 is TGTGCCAGCAGTGAACCTGGGGGCGAGAAGCCCCAGCATTTT. It codes for CASSEPGGEKPQHF.

The chain links TRBV5-1 to TRBJ2-7; 9 bases match TRBD1. V was clipped by 0 bases and J by 4 bases; unmatched bases: 5. This CDR3 region has 15 residues. CDR1 is SGHRS and CDR2 is YFSETQ in the germline V gene. The CDR3 DNA reads as TGCGCCAGCAGCTTGGAGACAGGGGGATTTTACGAGCAGTACTTC. Encoded protein: CASSLETGGFYEQYF.

The J gene is TRBJ2-7, the V gene TRBV6-2 or TRBV6-3; the D gene is possibly TRBD2 (6 bases). Per germline, CDR1 MNHEY and CDR2 SVGEGT. With 0 bases removed from V and 2 bases from J, the gap between germline ends came to 14 bases. The CDR3 has 16 amino acids. The CDR3 here is CASSYSNGGAAYEQYF. DNA for the CDR3: TGTGCCAGCAGTTACTCGAACGGCGGGGCCGCCTACGAGCAGTACTTC.

V usage is TRBV12-5 and J usage is TRBJ1-2; D uncertain. The CDR3 runs 14 residues. The V end was cut by 2 bases, the J end by 3 bases, with 10 bases between. Germline CDR1 and CDR2: LGHNT and FRNRAP. The CDR3 reads CASGLSHGDYGYTF. CDR3 DNA: TGTGCTAGTGGTTTGTCCCACGGGGACTATGGCTACACCTTC.

The chain is built from TRBV5-6 and TRBJ1-5; 8 nucleotides line up with TRBD1. The ends lost 4 bases at V and 0 bases at J; junction bases unmatched: 9. The CDR3 totals 17 residues. Germline V gene data show CDR1 as SGHDT and CDR2 as YYEEEE. The CDR3 is CASSRGTGRDSNQPQHF. CDR3 bases: TGTGCCAGCAGCCGGGGGACAGGCCGTGATAGCAATCAGCCCCAGCATTTT.

The chain recombines TRBV24-1 with TRBJ1-2; the D is unclear. This CDR3 spans 12 amino acids. V was trimmed by 3 bases and J by 7 bases, leaving 8 bases between them. CDR1 KGHDR and CDR2 SFDVKD come from the germline V gene. CDR3 bases: TGTGCCACCAGTGATGGTAGTCGTGGCTACACCTTC. Its protein is CATSDGSRGYTF.

The genes are TRBV5-6 and TRBJ1-4; D is possibly TRBD1 (6 bases). The CDR3 spans 13 residues. Germline CDR1 and CDR2: SGHDT and YYEEEE. Trimming took 7 bases from V and 5 from J, leaving 12 bases between them. Written as DNA, the CDR3 is TGTGCCAGCCAACGACAGGCCAATGAAAAACTGTTTTTT. Translating gives CASQRQANEKLFF.

The chain combines TRBV5-6 with TRBJ1-1; possible D gene TRBD1, 6 bases. V shed 0 bases and J shed 5 bases, with 23 bases lying between them. The CDR3 runs to 18 residues. In germline, CDR1 is SGHDT, CDR2 YYEEEE. This CDR3 is CASSLGTRGIARMTEAFF. The CDR3 nucleotides are TGTGCCAGCAGCTTGGGGACAAGGGGGATAGCTAGGATGACTGAAGCTTTCTTT.

A single count supports this clone. The genes are TRBV20-1 and TRBJ1-5, with 12 nucleotides matching TRBD1. CDR1 and CDR2 (germline): DFQATT, SNEGSKA (reference sequence). The CDR3 has 14 residues. The ends lost 3 bases at V and 7 bases at J; junction bases unmatched: 4. CDR3 sequence (DNA): TGCAGTGCTAGTATGGGACAGGGGGCACAGCCCCAGCATTTT. It codes for CSASMGQGAQPQHF.

The chain is built from TRBV5-1 and TRBJ1-2; D gene unclear. There are 12 residues in the CDR3. The V end lost 0 bases, the J end lost 8 bases, and 8 bases lay between the germline ends. CDR1 is SGHRS, CDR2 YFSETQ, per germline. CDR3 bases: TGCGCCAGCAGCTTGGACACAATCGGCTACACCTTC. Its protein product is CASSLDTIGYTF.

The chain links TRBV27 to TRBJ2-2, with D uncertain. The CDR3 is 15 residues long. Trimming stripped 6 bases from V and 7 bases from J, with 18 bases between. CDR1 and CDR2 from the germline V gene are MNHEY and SMNVEV (reference sequence). This CDR3 is CASSPLDRADGELFF. The CDR3 DNA reads TGTGCCAGCAGCCCACTCGACCGCGCGGACGGGGAGCTGTTTTTT.

This clone has only a few counts. This rearrangement joins TRBV7-2 to TRBJ1-3, with D perhaps TRBD1 (6 bases). V lost 1 base, J lost 7 bases, and 14 bases lay in between. From germline, CDR1 is SGHTA and CDR2 FQGNSA. The CDR3 extends over 15 amino acids. This chain's CDR3 is CASSLGSQGGNTIYF. The CDR3 region has the DNA TGTGCCAGCAGCTTAGGCTCACAGGGCGGGAACACCATATATTTT.

V usage is TRBV19 and J usage is TRBJ1-5; possible D gene TRBD1, 5 bases. CDR3 length: 15 residues. Trimming removed 3 bases at V and 5 bases at J, with 14 bases between. Germline values: CDR1 LNHDA, CDR2 SQIVND (reference sequence). DNA for the CDR3: TGTGCCAGTAGTATGAACGCACAGGACGATCAGCCCCAGCATTTT. It specifies CASSMNAQDDQPQHF.

This chain joins TRBV4-1 and TRBJ2-7; 9 bases are shared with TRBD1. V lost 3 bases and J lost 5; bases outside the gene matches: 11. This CDR3 has 16 residues. The germline CDR1 and CDR2 sequences are MGHRA and YSYEKL. CDR3 sequence reads: CASSQVEGTGTHEQYF. In DNA, the CDR3 is TGCGCCAGCAGCCAGGTCGAGGGGACAGGGACCCACGAGCAGTACTTC.

J is TRBJ1-4 and V is TRBV10-3, with 8 bases matching TRBD1. Germline loops: CDR1 ENHRY, CDR2 SYGVKD. V gave up 1 base and J gave up 6 bases; unmatched junction bases: 7. The CDR3 extends over 16 amino acids. The CDR3 sequence is CAISEYPDRVDEKLFF. CDR3 DNA: TGTGCCATCAGTGAGTACCCGGACAGGGTGGATGAAAAACTGTTTTTT.

This clone has only a few counts. The chain links TRBV9 to TRBJ1-1; D not certain. Germline V lookup: CDR1 SGDLS, CDR2 YYNGEE. CDR3 length equals 15 residues. V was clipped by 0 bases and J by 0 bases, with 9 bases between them. For the CDR3, the DNA is TGTGCCAGCAGCGTAGGGCAGGCGTTGAACACTGAAGCTTTCTTT. Its translation: CASSVGQALNTEAFF. The full variable domain, completed using reference TRBV9 and TRBJ1-1, is DSGVTQTPKHLITATGQRVTLRCSPRSGDLSVYWYQQSLDQGLQFLIQYYNGEERAKGNILERFSAQQFPDLHSELNLSSLELGDSALYFCASSVGQALNTEAFFGQGTRLTVV.

The chain carries TRBV4-1 and TRBJ2-7; tentatively, D is TRBD2 (6 bases). V lost 0 bases, J lost 7 bases, and 13 bases lay in between. Germline V CDR1 and CDR2: MGHRA, YSYEKL. This CDR3 region has 14 residues. The CDR3 DNA sequence: TGCGCCAGCAGCCAAGAGTGGAGGGTGGGGGAGCAGTACTTC. Amino acids: CASSQEWRVGEQYF.

V gene TRBV6-1 combines with J gene TRBJ2-1; TRBD2 agrees at 14 bases. This CDR3 has 17 amino acids. Losses at the gene ends were 4 bases for V and 5 bases for J; bases not matched to a gene: 7. Germline values: CDR1 MNHNS, CDR2 SASEGT. The CDR3 nucleotides are TGTGCCAGCAGTGGCCCCGGACTAGCGGGAGGAAACAATGAGCAGTTCTTC. Its translation: CASSGPGLAGGNNEQFF.

This clone was detected a few times. Other DNA sequences in this specimen translate into the identical CDR3. The J gene is TRBJ1-5, the V gene TRBV6-6; D is possibly TRBD1 (6 bases). The germline V gene encodes CDR1 MNHNY and CDR2 SVGAGI (reference sequence). There are 15 residues in the CDR3. Trimming left V 6 bases short and J 0 bases short, with 12 bases between. CDR3 loop: CASSPRGSSNQPQHF. CDR3 coding DNA: TGTGCCAGCAGCCCGAGGGGGAGTAGCAATCAGCCCCAGCATTTT.

This clone was seen many times. The CDR3 DNA follows: TGCGCCAGCAGTGTGGGGACTCGCACCGGGGAGCTGTTTTTT. Translated: CASSVGTRTGELFF. The V call is TRBV10-1, the J call TRBJ2-2; D is perhaps TRBD2 (6 bases). The V gene lost 4 bases and the J gene lost 4 bases, with 10 bases spanning the gap. The CDR3 consists of 14 residues. CDR1 WNHNN and CDR2 SYGVQD come from the germline V gene (reference sequence).

V and J are TRBV6-5 and TRBJ1-2; the match to TRBD1 covers 8 bases. The germline V gene has CDR1 MNHEY and CDR2 SVGAGI. The CDR3 spans 13 residues. J was trimmed by 5 bases and V by 8 bases; bases with no gene match: 7. Here the CDR3 DNA reads TGTGCCAGCCGGACAGGGCGAGTGTATGGCTACACCTTC. Translation gives CASRTGRVYGYTF.